These T cell receptor beta chains were read from a single sample in a study of blood T cell repertoires in COVID-19. Sequencing was performed with immunoSEQ multiplex PCR; in TCRdb, only in-frame clones are kept and a portion is missing. The sample comprises roughly 80,000 clones, roughly four fifths of which are singletons, and 21% rests with the top ten. Sequences were obtained from peripheral blood. These receptors all come from a human donor in a cohort sampled during active COVID-19. The CDR3 runs from the conserved cysteine through the conserved F or W. Fields, in order: J gene, D gene, V gene, CDR3 protein. The D gene is left open where the match is weak.

J gene: TRBJ2-7; D gene: TRBD1; V gene: TRBV5-4; CDR3 protein: CASSLDLGTGPSYEQYF
J gene: TRBJ2-7; D gene: TRBD2; V gene: TRBV27; CDR3 protein: CASSFSGASYEQYF
J gene: TRBJ2-1; D gene: .; V gene: TRBV14; CDR3 protein: CASSQDRNSGDEQFF
J gene: TRBJ1-2; D gene: .; V gene: TRBV24-1; CDR3 protein: CATSGTGVYGYTF
J gene: TRBJ1-6; D gene: .; V gene: TRBV5-6; CDR3 protein: CASSLASSQGVTPLHF
J gene: TRBJ1-6; D gene: TRBD1; V gene: TRBV2; CDR3 protein: CASSPEQGDSPLHF
J gene: TRBJ2-4; D gene: TRBD2; V gene: TRBV7-7; CDR3 protein: CASSLTSRDIQYF
J gene: TRBJ1-1; D gene: .; V gene: TRBV19; CDR3 protein: CASHYGGPGAEAFF
J gene: TRBJ1-2; D gene: .; V gene: TRBV12-3/TRBV12-4; CDR3 protein: CASSQSNYGYTF
J gene: TRBJ1-5; D gene: .; V gene: TRBV7-9; CDR3 protein: CASSSGGFGYQPQHF
J gene: TRBJ2-3; D gene: .; V gene: TRBV28; CDR3 protein: CASAGQTDTQYF
J gene: TRBJ2-7; D gene: TRBD1; V gene: TRBV24-1; CDR3 protein: CATNLDRASYEQYF
J gene: TRBJ1-1; D gene: .; V gene: TRBV20-1; CDR3 protein: CSASRGTEAFF